One and the same sample provided the 13 T cell receptor beta chains below, sequenced in a study of shared clonotypes between healthy human individuals. Sequencing was performed with immunoSEQ multiplex PCR; in TCRdb, only in-frame clones are kept and a portion is missing. The profile covers 950,000 to 1,300,000 clones, with about 75% appearing a single time and about 1.5% taken by the ten largest. The sample was memory CD4+ T cells sorted from blood. As for subset: CD45RA-negative fraction. The receptors shown here come from a man aged 18 to 30 in good health.

The gene calls are TRBV11-3 and TRBJ2-1; 7 positions agree with TRBD2. This CDR3 is built from 13 residues. Losses at the gene ends were 5 bases for V and 11 bases for J; bases not matched to a gene: 9. The germline CDR1 and CDR2 sequences are SGHNT and YENEEA. The CDR3 sequence is CASSPPAGTKQFF. Here the CDR3 DNA reads TGTGCCAGCAGCCCCCCTGCGGGGACTAAGCAGTTCTTC. The whole variable domain, filled in from reference TRBV11-3 and TRBJ2-1, reads EAGVVQSPRYKIIEKKQPVAFWCNPISGHNTLYWYLQNLGQGPELLIRYENEEAVDDSQLPKDRFSAERLKGVDSTLKIQPAELGDSAVYLCASSPPAGTKQFFGPGTRLTVL.

J is TRBJ2-1 and V is TRBV7-2, with 7 positions matching TRBD1. This CDR3 has 15 amino acids. Looked up from germline, CDR1 is SGHTA and CDR2 is FQGNSA. V lost 6 bases and J lost 4; bases outside the gene matches: 9. CDR3 in amino acids: CASRVAQGVYNEQFF. CDR3 sequence (DNA): TGTGCCAGCAGAGTAGCCCAGGGGGTTTACAATGAGCAGTTCTTC.

In its sample, this clone was seen a few times. V gene TRBV2 combines with J gene TRBJ2-5; 14 bases map to TRBD2. From germline, CDR1 is SNHLY and CDR2 FYNNEI. V shed 7 bases, J shed 5 bases, and the junction held 9 bases outside the gene matches. The CDR3 consists of 16 residues. The CDR3 spells CASNPTSGRAAETQYF. The CDR3 DNA follows: TGTGCCAGCAACCCGACTAGCGGGAGGGCCGCGGAGACCCAGTACTTC.

The rearrangement uses TRBV7-8 and TRBJ1-3; 9 bases fit TRBD1. The V gene end was trimmed by 5 bases and the J gene end by 1 base; junction bases not matched to a gene: 3. The CDR3 runs 15 residues. Germline assignment: CDR1 SGHVS and CDR2 FQNEAQ. The CDR3 coding sequence is TGTGCCAGCAGCAAAGACAGGGGGTCTGGAAACACCATATATTTT. Translation gives CASSKDRGSGNTIYF.

The table lists this clone with a few counts. The same CDR3 arises from other DNA sequences in this sample as well. The rearrangement joins TRBV5-1 to TRBJ1-5; D gene unclear. In germline, CDR1 is SGHRS, CDR2 YFSETQ. The V and J ends lost 4 bases and 0 bases respectively, with 8 bases between them. This CDR3 spans 14 amino acids. The CDR3 bases are TGCGCCAGCAGCCTGGACGGTAGCAATCAGCCCCAGCATTTT. This sequence encodes CASSLDGSNQPQHF.

The chain combines TRBV27 with TRBJ2-1, with 16 bases identical to TRBD2. The V and J ends lost 7 bases and 6 bases, in that order; junction bases with no gene match: 21. Per germline, CDR1 MNHEY and CDR2 SMNVEV (reference sequence). The CDR3 loop spans 21 amino acids. CDR3 residues: CASTLRKTGTSGGALSNEQFF. CDR3 in DNA: TGTGCCAGCACCCTGCGCAAGACCGGGACTAGCGGGGGGGCTCTGAGCAATGAGCAGTTCTTC.

This clone occurred a few times. V gene TRBV5-5 combines with J gene TRBJ1-5; no clear D. Deletions cut 7 bases from V and 0 bases from J, with 8 bases between. This CDR3 is built from 13 residues. The germline V gene encodes CDR1 SGHKS and CDR2 YYEKEE (reference sequence). CDR3 in amino acids: CASADDSNQPQHF. The CDR3 region has the DNA TGTGCCAGCGCCGACGATAGCAATCAGCCCCAGCATTTT.

This chain uses TRBV18 with TRBJ2-7; 7 bases line up with TRBD1. The V gene's germline CDR1 is KGHSH and CDR2 LQKENI. This CDR3 has 15 amino acids. Trimming removed 4 bases from V and 2 bases from J; junction bases left unmatched: 8. The CDR3 region has the DNA TGTGCCAGCTCACTTCGACAGGGTTCAACCTACGAGCAGTACTTC. This sequence encodes CASSLRQGSTYEQYF.

This clone was seen just once. The V and J genes are TRBV13 and TRBJ2-3; D is possibly TRBD1 or TRBD2 (5 bases each). Between the trimmed V and J ends, which lost 6 bases and 2 bases, there was a span of 21 bases. The V gene's germline CDR1 is PRHDT and CDR2 FYEKMQ (reference sequence). This CDR3 contains 17 residues. CDR3 coding DNA: TGTGCCAGCAGACCGGACCGGGACCACCCTGTCACAGATACGCAGTATTTT. It is translated as CASRPDRDHPVTDTQYF.

This chain connects TRBV5-1 to TRBJ1-6, with no clear D. With 4 bases removed from V and 0 bases from J, the gap between germline ends came to 8 bases. In germline, CDR1 is SGHRS, CDR2 YFSETQ. This CDR3 comprises 15 residues. In DNA, the CDR3 is TGCGCCAGCAGCCAGGAGAGCTCCTATAATTCACCCCTCCACTTT. This gives the protein CASSQESSYNSPLHF.

The V and J genes are TRBV30 and TRBJ2-7, with unresolved D. Trimming removed 0 bases from V and 7 bases from J, with 7 bases in between. Germline V gene sequence: CDR1 GTSNPN, CDR2 SVGIG (reference sequence). The CDR3 loop spans 11 amino acids. CDR3 in DNA: TGTGCCTGGAGTGTACGTTGGGAGCAGTACTTC. Translated: CAWSVRWEQYF.

The genes are TRBV30 and TRBJ2-2, with a weak D call TRBD2 (6 bases). Trimming removed 5 bases at V and 5 bases at J, with 12 bases between. Looked up from germline, CDR1 is GTSNPN and CDR2 is SVGIG (reference sequence). The CDR3 runs to 13 residues. CDR3 nucleotide sequence: TGTGCCTGGGGGATCAGCGGGACCGGGGAGCTGTTTTTT. This gives the protein CAWGISGTGELFF.

The chain's CDR3 is CASSEGGWGSPLHF. The CDR3 region has the DNA TGTGCCAGCAGTGAAGGGGGGTGGGGGTCACCCCTCCACTTT. The rearrangement joins TRBV6-1 to TRBJ1-6; maybe TRBD1 (5 bases). Trimming left V 1 base short and J 10 bases short, with 11 bases between. The length of the CDR3 is 14 residues. Germline CDR1 reads MNHNS; CDR2 reads SASEGT.